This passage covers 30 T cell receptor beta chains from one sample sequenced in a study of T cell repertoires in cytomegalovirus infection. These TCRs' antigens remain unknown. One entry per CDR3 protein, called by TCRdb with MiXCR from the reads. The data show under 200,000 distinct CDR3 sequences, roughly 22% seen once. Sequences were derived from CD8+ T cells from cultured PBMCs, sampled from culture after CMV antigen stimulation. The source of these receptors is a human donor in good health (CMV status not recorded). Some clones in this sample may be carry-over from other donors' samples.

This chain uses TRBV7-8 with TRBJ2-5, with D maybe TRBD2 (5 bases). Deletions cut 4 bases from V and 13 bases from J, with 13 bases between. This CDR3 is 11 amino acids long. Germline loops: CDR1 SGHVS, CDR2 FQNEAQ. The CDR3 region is CASSSPGTRYF. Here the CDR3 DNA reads TGTGCCAGCAGCTCGCCGGGAACACGGTACTTC.

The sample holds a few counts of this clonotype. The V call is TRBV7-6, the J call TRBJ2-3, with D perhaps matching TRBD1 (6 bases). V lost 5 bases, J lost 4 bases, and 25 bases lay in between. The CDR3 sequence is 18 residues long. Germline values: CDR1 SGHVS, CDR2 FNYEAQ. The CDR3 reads CASSDPTRGPRYSDTQYF. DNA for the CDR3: TGTGCCAGCAGCGATCCAACCAGGGGCCCGAGGTATTCAGATACGCAGTATTTT.

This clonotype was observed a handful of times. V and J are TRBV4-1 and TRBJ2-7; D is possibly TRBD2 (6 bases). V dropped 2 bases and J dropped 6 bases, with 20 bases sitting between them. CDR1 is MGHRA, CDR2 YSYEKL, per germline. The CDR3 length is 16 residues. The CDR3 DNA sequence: TGCGCCAGCAGCCAACTAACGACAAGACTAGATACCGAGCAGTACTTC. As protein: CASSQLTTRLDTEQYF.

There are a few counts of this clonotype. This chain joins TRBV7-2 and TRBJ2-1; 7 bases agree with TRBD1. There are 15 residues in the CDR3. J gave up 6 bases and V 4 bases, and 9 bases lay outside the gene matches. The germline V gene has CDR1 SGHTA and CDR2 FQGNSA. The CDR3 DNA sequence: TGTGCCAGCAGCTCCTCCGAGACAGGGATCAATGAGCAGTTCTTC. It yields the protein CASSSSETGINEQFF. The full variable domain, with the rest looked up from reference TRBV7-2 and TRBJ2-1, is GAGVSQSPSNKVTEKGKDVELRCDPISGHTALYWYRQSLGQGLEFLIYFQGNSAPDKSGLPSDRFSAERTGGSVSTLTIQRTQQEDSAVYLCASSSSETGINEQFFGPGTRLTVL.

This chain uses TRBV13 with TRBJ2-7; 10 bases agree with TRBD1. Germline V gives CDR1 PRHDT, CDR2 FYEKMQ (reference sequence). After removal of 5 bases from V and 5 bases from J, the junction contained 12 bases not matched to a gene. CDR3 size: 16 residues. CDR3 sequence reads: CASSIWDRGKFDEQYF. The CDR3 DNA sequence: TGTGCCAGCAGCATATGGGACAGGGGAAAGTTCGACGAGCAGTACTTC. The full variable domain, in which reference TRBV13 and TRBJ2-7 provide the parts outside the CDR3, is AAGVIQSPRHLIKEKRETATLKCYPIPRHDTVYWYQQGPGQDPQFLISFYEKMQSDKGSIPDRFSAQQFSDYHSELNMSSLELGDSALYFCASSIWDRGKFDEQYFGPGTRLTVT.

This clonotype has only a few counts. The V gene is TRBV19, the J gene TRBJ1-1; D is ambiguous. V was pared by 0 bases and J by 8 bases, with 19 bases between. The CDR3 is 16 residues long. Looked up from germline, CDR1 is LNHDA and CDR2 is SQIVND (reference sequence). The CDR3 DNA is TGTGCCAGTAGTATAGATCGCGGAGGCCAAGCAAGGGAAGCTTTCTTT. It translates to CASSIDRGGQAREAFF.

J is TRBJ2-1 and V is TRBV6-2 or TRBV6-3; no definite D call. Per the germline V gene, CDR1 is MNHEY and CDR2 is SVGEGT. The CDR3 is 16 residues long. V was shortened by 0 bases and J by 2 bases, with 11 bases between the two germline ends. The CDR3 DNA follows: TGTGCCAGCAGTTACTCGCGGCAGGCAGCCTACAATGAGCAGTTCTTC. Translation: CASSYSRQAAYNEQFF.

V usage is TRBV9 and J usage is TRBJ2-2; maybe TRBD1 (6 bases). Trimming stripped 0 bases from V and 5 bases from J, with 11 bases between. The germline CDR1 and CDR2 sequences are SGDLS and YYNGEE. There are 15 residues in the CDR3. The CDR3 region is CASSVGQGRTGELFF. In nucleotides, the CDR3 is TGTGCCAGCAGCGTAGGGCAGGGGAGAACCGGGGAGCTGTTTTTT.

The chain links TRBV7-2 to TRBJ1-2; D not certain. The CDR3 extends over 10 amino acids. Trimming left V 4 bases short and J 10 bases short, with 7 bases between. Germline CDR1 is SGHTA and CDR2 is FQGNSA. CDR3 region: CASSSMSYTF. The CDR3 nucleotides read TGTGCCAGCAGCTCCATGTCCTACACCTTC.

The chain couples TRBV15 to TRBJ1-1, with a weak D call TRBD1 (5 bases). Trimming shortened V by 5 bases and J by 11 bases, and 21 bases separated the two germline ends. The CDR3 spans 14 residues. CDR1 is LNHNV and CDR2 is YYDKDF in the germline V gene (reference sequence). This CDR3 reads CATSPRGSGLSAFF. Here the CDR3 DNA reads TGTGCCACCAGCCCCCGGGGTTCAGGGTTGAGCGCTTTCTTT. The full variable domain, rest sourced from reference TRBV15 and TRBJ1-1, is DAMVIQNPRYQVTQFGKPVTLSCSQTLNHNVMYWYQQKSSQAPKLLFHYYDKDFNNEADTPDNFQSRRPNTSFCFLDIRSPGLGDTAMYLCATSPRGSGLSAFFGQGTRLTVV.

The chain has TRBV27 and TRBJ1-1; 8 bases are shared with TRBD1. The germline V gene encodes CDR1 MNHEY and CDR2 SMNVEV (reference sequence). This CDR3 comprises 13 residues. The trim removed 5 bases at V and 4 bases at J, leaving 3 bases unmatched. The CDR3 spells CASSLQGGTEAFF. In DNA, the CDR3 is TGTGCCAGCAGTCTACAGGGGGGCACTGAAGCTTTCTTT.

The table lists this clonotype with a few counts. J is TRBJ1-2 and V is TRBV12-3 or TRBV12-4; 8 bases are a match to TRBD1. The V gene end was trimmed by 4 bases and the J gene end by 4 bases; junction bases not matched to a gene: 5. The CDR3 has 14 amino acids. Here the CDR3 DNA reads TGTGCCAGCAGTTCCGGGACAGGCATCTATGGCTACACCTTC. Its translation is CASSSGTGIYGYTF.

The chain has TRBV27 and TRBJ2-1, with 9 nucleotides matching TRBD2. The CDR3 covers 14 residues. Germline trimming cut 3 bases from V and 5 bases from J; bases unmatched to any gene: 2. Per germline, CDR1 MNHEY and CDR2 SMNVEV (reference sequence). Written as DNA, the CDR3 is TGTGCCAGCAGTTTGCGGGGGGGTCACAATGAGCAGTTCTTC. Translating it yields CASSLRGGHNEQFF.

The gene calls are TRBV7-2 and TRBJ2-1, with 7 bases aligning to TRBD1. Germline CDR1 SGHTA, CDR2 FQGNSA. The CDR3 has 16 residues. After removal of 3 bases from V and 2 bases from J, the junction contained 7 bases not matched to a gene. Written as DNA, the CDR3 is TGTGCCAGCAGCTTTGACAGGGAGTGGGCCTACAATGAGCAGTTCTTC. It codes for CASSFDREWAYNEQFF.

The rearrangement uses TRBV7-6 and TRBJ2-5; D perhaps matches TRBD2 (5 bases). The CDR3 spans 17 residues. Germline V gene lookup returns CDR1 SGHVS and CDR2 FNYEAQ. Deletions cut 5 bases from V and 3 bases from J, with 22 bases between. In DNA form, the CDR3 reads TGTGCCAGCAGCCGGGCCTCCTCGGAGGTGGGTGAAGAGACCCAGTACTTC. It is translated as CASSRASSEVGEETQYF.

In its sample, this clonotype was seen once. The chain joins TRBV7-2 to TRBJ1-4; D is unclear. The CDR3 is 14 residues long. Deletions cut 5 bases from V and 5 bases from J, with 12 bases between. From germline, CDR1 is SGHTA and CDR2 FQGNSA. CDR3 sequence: CASSPVRRNEKLFF. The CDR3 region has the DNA TGTGCCAGCAGCCCAGTGAGGAGGAATGAAAAACTGTTTTTT.

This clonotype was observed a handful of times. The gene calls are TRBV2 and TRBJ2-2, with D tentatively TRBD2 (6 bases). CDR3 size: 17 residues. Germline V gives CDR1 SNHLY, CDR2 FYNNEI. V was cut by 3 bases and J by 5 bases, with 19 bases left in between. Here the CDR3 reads CASSEGRDSLGTGELFF. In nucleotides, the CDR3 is TGTGCCAGCAGTGAGGGTCGGGACTCCTTAGGAACCGGGGAGCTGTTTTTT. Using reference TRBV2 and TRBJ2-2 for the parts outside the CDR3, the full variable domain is EPEVTQTPSHQVTQMGQEVILRCVPISNHLYFYWYRQILGQKVEFLVSFYNNEISEKSEIFDDQFSVERPDGSNFTLKIRSTKLEDSAMYFCASSEGRDSLGTGELFFGEGSRLTVL.

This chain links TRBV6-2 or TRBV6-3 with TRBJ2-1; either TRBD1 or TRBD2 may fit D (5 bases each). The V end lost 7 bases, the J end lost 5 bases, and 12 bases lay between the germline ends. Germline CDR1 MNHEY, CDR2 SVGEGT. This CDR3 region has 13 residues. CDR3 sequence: CASMGLGNNEQFF. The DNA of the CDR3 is TGTGCCAGCATGGGGCTCGGGAACAATGAGCAGTTCTTC.

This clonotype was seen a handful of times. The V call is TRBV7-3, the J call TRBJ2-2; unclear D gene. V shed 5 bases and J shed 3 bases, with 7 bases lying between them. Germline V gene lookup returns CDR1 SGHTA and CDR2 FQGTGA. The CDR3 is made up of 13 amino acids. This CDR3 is CASSPGHTGELFF. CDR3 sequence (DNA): TGTGCCAGCAGCCCTGGACACACCGGGGAGCTGTTTTTT.

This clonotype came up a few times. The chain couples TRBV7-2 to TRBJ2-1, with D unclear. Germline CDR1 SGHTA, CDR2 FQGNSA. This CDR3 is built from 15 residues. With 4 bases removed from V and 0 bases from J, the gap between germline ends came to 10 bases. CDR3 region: CASSYGPSSYNEQFF. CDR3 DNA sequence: TGTGCCAGCAGCTACGGACCAAGCTCCTACAATGAGCAGTTCTTC.

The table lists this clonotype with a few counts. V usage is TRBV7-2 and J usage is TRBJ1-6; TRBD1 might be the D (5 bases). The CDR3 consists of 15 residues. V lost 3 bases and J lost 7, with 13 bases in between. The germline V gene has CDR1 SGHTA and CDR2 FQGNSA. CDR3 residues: CASSFDPGRNSPLHF. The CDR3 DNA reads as TGTGCCAGCAGCTTTGACCCGGGGCGGAATTCACCCCTCCACTTT. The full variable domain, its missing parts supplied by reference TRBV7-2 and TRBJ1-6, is GAGVSQSPSNKVTEKGKDVELRCDPISGHTALYWYRQSLGQGLEFLIYFQGNSAPDKSGLPSDRFSAERTGGSVSTLTIQRTQQEDSAVYLCASSFDPGRNSPLHFGNGTRLTVT.

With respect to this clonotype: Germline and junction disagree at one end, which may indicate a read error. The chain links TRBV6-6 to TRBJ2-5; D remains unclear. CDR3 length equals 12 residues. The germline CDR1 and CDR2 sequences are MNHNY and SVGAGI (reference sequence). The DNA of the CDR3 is TGCGCCAGCAGTGCCCTTGCTTACTATCCGTACTTC. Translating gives CASSALAYYPYF.

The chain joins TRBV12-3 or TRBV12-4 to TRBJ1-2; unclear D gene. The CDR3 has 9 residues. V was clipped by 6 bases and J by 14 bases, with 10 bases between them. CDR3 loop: CASSAPFTF. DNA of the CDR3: TGTGCCAGCAGCGCGCCCTTTACCTTC.

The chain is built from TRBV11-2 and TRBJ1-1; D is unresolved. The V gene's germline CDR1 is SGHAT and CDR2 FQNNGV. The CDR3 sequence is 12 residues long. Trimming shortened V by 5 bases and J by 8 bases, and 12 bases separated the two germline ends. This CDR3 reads CASSPRGREAFF. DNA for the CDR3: TGTGCCAGCAGCCCCCGCGGGAGGGAAGCTTTCTTT.

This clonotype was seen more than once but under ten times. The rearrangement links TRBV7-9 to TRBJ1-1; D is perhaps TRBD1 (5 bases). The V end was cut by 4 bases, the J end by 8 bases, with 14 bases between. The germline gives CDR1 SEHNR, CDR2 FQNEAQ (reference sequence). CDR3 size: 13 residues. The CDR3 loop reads CASSSGLRREAFF. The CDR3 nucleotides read TGTGCCAGCAGCTCGGGACTCCGGAGGGAAGCTTTCTTT.

CDR3 in DNA: TGTGCCAGCAGCATACGACAGGGAACGAACACTGAAGCTTTCTTT. This codes for CASSIRQGTNTEAFF. The chain is built from TRBV21-1 and TRBJ1-1; TRBD1, the table's D call, was not compared with the DNA. TRBV21-1 is listed as a pseudogene. The CDR3 covers 15 residues.

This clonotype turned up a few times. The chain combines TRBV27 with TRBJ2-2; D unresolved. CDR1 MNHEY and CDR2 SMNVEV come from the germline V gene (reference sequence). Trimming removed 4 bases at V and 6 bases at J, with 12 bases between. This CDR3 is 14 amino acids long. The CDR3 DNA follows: TGTGCCAGCAGTTCAAGGTTTGGAGCCGGGGAGCTGTTTTTT. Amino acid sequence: CASSSRFGAGELFF.

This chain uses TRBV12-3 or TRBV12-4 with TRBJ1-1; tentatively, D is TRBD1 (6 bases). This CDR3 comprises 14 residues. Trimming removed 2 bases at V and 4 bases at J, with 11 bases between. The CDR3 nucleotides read TGTGCCAGCAGTTTATGGGGGCAGGTCACTGAAGCTTTCTTT. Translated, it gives CASSLWGQVTEAFF.

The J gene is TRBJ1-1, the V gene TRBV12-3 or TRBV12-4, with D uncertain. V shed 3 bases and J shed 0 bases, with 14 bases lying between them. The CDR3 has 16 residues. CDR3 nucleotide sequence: TGTGCCAGCAGTTTCGGCCCCAAGTCGATGAACACTGAAGCTTTCTTT. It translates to CASSFGPKSMNTEAFF.

The DNA for the CDR3 is TGTGCCAGCAGTGAGCGCGGTGGGGGGCCCACCTACAATGAGCAGTTCTTC. Translation: CASSERGGGPTYNEQFF. The chain couples TRBV2 to TRBJ2-1, with D possibly called TRBD1 or TRBD2 (6 bases each). The germline V gene has CDR1 SNHLY and CDR2 FYNNEI. The germline V and J ends were trimmed by 3 bases and 2 bases, with 17 bases remaining between them. This CDR3 contains 17 residues.